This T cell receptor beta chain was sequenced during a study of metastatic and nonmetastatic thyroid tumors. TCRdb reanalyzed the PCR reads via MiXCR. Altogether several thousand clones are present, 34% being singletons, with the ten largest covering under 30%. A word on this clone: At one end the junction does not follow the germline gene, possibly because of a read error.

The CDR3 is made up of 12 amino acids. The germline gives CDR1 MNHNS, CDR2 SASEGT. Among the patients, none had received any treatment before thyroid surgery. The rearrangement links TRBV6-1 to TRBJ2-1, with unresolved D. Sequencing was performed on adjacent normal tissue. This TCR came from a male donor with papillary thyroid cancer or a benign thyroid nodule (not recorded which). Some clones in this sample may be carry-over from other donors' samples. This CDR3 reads CASRNTDNEHFF. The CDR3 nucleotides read TGTGCCAGCAGAAACACCGACAATGAGCATTTCTTC.